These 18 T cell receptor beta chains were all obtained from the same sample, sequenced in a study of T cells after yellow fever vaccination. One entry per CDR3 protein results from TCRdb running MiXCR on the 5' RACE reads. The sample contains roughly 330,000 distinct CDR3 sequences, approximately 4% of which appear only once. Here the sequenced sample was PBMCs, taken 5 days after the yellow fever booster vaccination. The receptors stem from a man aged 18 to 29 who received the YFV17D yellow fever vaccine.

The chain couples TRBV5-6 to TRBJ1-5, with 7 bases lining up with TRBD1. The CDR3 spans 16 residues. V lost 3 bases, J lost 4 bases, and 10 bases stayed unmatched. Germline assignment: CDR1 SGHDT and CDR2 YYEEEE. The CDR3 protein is CASSSGTGQRNQPQHF. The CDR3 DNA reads TGTGCCAGCAGCTCCGGAACGGGACAGAGAAATCAGCCCCAGCATTTT.

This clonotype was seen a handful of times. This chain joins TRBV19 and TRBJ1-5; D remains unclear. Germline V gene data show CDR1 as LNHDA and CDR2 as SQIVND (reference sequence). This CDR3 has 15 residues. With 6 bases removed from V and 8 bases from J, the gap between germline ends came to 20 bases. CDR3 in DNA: TGTGCCAGTAGCCAAGGGCCTGGGTTGCGAGAGCCCCAGCATTTT. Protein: CASSQGPGLREPQHF.

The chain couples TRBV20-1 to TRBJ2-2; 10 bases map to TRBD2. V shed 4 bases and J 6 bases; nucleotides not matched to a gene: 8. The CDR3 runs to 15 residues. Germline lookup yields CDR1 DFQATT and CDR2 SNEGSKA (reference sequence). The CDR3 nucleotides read TGCAGTGCTAAGCTAGCGGGGGTGGCCGCCGGGGAGCTGTTTTTT. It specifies CSAKLAGVAAGELFF.

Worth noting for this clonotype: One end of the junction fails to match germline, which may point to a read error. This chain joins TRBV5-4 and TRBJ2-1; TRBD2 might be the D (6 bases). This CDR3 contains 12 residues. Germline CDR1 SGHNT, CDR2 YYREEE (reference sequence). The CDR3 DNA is TGTGCCAGCAGCTGGGGACTGGCTGAGAAGTTCTTC. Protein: CASSWGLAEKFF. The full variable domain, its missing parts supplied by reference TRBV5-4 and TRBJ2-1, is ETGVTQSPTHLIKTRGQQVTLRCSSQSGHNTVSWYQQALGQGPQFIFQYYREEENGRGNFPPRFSGLQFPNYSSELNVNALELDDSALYLCASSWGLAEKFFGPGTRLTVL.

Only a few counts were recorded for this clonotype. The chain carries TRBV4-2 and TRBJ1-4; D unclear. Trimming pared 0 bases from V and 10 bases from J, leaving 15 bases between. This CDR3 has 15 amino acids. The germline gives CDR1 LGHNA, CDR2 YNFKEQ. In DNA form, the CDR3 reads TGTGCCAGCAGCCAAGATACTGGGGTTCTTGCAAAACTGTTTTTT. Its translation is CASSQDTGVLAKLFF.

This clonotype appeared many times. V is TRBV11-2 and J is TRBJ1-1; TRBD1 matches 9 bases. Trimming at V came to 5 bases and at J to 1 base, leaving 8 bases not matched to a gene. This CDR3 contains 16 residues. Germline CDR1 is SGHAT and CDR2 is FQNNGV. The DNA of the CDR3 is TGTGCCAGCAGCCCTAACAGGGGGCGGAGGAACACTGAAGCTTTCTTT. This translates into CASSPNRGRRNTEAFF.

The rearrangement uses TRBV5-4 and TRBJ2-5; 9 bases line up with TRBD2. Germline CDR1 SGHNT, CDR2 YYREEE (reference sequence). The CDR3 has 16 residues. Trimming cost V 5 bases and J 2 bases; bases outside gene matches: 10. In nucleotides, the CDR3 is TGTGCCAGCAGGTCCGGTCTAGCGGGGCTTCAAGAGACCCAGTACTTC. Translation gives CASRSGLAGLQETQYF.

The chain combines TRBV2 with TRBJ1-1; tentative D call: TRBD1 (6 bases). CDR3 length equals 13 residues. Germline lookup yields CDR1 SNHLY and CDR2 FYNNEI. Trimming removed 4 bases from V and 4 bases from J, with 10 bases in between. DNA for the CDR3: TGTGCCAGCAGTGGGGGGCCAGGCACTGAAGCTTTCTTT. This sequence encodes CASSGGPGTEAFF.

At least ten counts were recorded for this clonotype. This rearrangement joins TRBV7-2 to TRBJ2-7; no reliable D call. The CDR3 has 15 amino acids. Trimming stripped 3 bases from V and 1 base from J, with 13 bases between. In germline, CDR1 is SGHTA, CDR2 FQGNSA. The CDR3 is CASSLESWPSYEQYF. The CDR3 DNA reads TGTGCCAGCAGCTTGGAATCTTGGCCGTCCTACGAGCAGTACTTC.

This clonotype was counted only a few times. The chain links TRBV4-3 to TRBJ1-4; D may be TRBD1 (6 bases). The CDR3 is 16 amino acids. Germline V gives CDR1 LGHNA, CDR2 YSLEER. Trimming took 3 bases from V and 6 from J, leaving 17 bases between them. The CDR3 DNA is TGCGCCAGCAGCCACCGCTGGGGGGGGCGCGATGAAAAACTGTTTTTT. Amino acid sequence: CASSHRWGGRDEKLFF.

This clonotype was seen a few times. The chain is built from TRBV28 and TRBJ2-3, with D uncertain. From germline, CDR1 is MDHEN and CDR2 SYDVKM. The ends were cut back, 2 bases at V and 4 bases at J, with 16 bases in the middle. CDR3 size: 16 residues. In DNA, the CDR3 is TGTGCCAGCAGTTTAATTTCGGATAGAAGTTCAGATACGCAGTATTTT. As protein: CASSLISDRSSDTQYF.

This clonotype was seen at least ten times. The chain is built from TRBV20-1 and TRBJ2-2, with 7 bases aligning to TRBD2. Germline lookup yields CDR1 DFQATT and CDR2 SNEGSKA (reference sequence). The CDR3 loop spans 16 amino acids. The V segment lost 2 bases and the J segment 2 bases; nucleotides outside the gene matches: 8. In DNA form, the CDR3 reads TGCAGTGCTAGACCCCTAGCGGACCCCAACACCGGGGAGCTGTTTTTT. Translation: CSARPLADPNTGELFF.

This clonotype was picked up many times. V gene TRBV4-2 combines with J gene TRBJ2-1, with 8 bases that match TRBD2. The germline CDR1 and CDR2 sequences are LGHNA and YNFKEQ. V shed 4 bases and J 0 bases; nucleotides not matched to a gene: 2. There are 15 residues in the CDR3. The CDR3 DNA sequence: TGTGCCAGCAGCCCCGCGGGGGGCTCCTACAATGAGCAGTTCTTC. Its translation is CASSPAGGSYNEQFF.

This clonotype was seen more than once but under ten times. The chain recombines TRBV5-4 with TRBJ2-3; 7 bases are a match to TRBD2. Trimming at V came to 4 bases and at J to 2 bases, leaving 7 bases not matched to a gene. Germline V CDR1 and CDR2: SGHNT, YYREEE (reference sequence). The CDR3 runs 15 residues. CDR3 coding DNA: TGTGCCAGCAGCCCCACCGGGACTACCACAGATACGCAGTATTTT. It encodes CASSPTGTTTDTQYF. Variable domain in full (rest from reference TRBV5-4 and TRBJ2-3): ETGVTQSPTHLIKTRGQQVTLRCSSQSGHNTVSWYQQALGQGPQFIFQYYREEENGRGNFPPRFSGLQFPNYSSELNVNALELDDSALYLCASSPTGTTTDTQYFGPGTRLTVL.

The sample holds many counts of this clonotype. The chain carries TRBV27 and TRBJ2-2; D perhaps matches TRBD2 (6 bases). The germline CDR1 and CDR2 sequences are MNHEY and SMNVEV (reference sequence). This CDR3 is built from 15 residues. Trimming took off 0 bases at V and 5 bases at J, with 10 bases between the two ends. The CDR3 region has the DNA TGTGCCAGCAGTTTATCGAACCGGGGGACCGGGGAGCTGTTTTTT. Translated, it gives CASSLSNRGTGELFF.

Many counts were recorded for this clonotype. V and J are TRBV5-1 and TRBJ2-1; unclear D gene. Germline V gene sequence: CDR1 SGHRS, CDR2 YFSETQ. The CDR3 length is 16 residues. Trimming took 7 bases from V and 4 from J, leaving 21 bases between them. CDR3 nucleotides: TGCGCCAGCTCAAGGCGGCAAATCCACTATTACAATGAGCAGTTCTTC. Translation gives CASSRRQIHYYNEQFF.

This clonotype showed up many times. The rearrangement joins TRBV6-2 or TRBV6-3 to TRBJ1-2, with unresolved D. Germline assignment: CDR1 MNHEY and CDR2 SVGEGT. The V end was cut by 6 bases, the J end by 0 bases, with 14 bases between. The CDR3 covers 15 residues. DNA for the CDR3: TGTGCCAGCAGACAGCAAGCGGGAGCTAACTATGGCTACACCTTC. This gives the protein CASRQQAGANYGYTF.

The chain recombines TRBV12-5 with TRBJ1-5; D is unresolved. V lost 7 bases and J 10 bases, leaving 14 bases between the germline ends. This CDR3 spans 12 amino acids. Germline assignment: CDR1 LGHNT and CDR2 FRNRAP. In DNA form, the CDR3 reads TGTGCTAGTGCCCTAGATCAAGAACCCCAGCATTTT. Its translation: CASALDQEPQHF.